What follows is one TCR beta chain and its context. This record belongs to a study of siplizumab effects on memory and regulatory T cells. Every sample had about 100,000 of its TCR templates assayed. The assay was immunoSEQ multiplex PCR, and TCRdb's table has in-frame clones only and misses some. This table has 90,000 to 120,000 clones, 85% to 95% appearing once. The source is a human donor in good health. The sequenced material came from Tregs sorted from blood.

The CDR3 sequence is CASSEGDINSPLHF. CDR3 coding DNA: TGTGCCAGCAGTGAGGGGGACATAAATTCACCCCTCCACTTT. The chain carries TRBV2 and TRBJ1-6; D perhaps matches TRBD1 (6 bases). The CDR3 is 14 residues long. Trimming took 3 bases from V and 7 from J, leaving 10 bases between them. Germline loops: CDR1 SNHLY, CDR2 FYNNEI.